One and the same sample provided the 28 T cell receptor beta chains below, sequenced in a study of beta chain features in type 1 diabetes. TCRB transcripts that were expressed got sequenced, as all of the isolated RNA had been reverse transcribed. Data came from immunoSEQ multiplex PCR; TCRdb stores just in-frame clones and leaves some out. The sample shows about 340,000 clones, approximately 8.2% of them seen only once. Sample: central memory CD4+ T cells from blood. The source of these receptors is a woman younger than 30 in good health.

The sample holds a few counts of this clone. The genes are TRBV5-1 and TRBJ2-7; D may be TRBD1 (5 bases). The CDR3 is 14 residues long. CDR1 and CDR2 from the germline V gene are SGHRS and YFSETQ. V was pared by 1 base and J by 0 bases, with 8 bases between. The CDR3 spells CASSLLRDSYEQYF. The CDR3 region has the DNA TGCGCCAGCAGCTTGCTCAGGGACTCCTACGAGCAGTACTTC.

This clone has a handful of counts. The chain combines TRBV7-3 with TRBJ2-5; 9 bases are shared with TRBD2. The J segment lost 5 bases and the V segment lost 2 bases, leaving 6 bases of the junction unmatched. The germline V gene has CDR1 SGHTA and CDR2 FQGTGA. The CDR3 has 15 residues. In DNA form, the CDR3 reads TGTGCCAGCAGCTTAGGATCCGCGGGAGGGGAGACCCAGTACTTC. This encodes CASSLGSAGGETQYF.

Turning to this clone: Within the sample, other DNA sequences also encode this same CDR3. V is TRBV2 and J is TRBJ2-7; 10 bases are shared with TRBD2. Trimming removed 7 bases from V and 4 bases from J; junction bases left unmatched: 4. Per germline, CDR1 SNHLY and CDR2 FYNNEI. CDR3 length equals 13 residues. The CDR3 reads CASNSGGPYEQYF. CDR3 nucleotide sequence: TGTGCCAGCAATAGCGGGGGGCCGTACGAGCAGTACTTC.

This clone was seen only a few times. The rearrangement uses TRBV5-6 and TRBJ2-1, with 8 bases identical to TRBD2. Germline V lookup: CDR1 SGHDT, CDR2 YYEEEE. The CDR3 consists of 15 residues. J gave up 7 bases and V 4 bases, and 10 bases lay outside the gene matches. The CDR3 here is CASSPGGLGRNEQFF. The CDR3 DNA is TGTGCCAGCAGCCCGGGAGGGTTAGGTAGGAATGAGCAGTTCTTC.

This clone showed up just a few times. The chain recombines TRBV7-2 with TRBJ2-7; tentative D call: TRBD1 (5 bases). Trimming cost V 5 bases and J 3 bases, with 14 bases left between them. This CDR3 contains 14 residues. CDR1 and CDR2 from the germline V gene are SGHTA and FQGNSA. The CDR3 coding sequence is TGTGCCAGCAGCCCCAGGGTTTTCAGCTACGAGCAGTACTTC. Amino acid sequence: CASSPRVFSYEQYF.

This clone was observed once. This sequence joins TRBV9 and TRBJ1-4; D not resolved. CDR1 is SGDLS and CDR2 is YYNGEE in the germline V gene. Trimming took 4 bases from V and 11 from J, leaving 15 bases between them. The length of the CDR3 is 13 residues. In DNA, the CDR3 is TGTGCCAGCAGCCTAGACCCGGGAGACAAACTGTTTTTT. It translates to CASSLDPGDKLFF.

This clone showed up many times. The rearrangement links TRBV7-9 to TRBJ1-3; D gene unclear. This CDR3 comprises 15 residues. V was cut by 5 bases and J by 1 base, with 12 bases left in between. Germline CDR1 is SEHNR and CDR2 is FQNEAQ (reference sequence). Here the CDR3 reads CASSPHLQSGNTIYF. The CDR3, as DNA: TGTGCCAGCAGCCCACACCTCCAATCTGGAAACACCATATATTTT.

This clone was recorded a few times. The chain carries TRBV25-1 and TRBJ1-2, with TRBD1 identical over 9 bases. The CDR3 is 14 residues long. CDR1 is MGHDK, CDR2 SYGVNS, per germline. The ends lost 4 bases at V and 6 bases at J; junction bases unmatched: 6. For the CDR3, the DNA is TGTGCCAGCAGTGGGTTACAGGGGGCTAATGGCTACACCTTC. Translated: CASSGLQGANGYTF.

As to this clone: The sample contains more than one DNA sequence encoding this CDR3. This CDR3 reads CSAEGGSSYNEQFF. The CDR3 DNA follows: TGCAGCGCCGAAGGTGGAAGCTCCTACAATGAGCAGTTCTTC. The V and J genes are TRBV29-1 and TRBJ2-1, with D uncertain. This CDR3 has 14 residues. Per the germline V gene, CDR1 is SQVTM and CDR2 is ANQGSEA. V was clipped by 7 bases and J by 0 bases, with 13 bases between them.

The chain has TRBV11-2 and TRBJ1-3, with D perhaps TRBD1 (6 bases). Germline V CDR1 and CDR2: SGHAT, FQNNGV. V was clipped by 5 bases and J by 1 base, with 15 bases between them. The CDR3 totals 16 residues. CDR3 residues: CASSPLRGQSGNTIYF. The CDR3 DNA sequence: TGTGCCAGCAGCCCGCTGCGGGGGCAATCTGGAAACACCATATATTTT.

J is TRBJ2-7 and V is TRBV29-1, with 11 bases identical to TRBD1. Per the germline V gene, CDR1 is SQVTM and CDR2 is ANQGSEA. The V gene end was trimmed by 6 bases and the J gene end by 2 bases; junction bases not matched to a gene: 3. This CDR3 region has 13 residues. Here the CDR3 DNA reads TGCAGCGTACAGGGACAGGGGGCCTACGAGCAGTACTTC. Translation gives CSVQGQGAYEQYF.

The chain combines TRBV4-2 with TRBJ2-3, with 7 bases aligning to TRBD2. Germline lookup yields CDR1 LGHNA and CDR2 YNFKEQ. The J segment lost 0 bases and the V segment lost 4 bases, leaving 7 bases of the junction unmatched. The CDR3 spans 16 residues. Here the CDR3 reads CASSPLHSGSTDTQYF. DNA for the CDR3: TGTGCCAGCAGCCCACTGCATAGCGGGAGCACAGATACGCAGTATTTT.

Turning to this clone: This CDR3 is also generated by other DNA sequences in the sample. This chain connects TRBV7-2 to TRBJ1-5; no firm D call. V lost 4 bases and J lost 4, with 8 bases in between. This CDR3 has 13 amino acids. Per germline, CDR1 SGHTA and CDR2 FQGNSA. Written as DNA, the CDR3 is TGTGCCAGCAGCTCCCAAATAAATCAGCCCCAGCATTTT. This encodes CASSSQINQPQHF.

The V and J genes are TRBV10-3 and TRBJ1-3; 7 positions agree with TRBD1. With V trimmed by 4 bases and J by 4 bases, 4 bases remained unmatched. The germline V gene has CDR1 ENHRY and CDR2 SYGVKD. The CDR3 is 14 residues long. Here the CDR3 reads CAISGQGDGNTIYF. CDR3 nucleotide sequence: TGTGCCATCAGTGGGCAGGGGGACGGAAACACCATATATTTT.

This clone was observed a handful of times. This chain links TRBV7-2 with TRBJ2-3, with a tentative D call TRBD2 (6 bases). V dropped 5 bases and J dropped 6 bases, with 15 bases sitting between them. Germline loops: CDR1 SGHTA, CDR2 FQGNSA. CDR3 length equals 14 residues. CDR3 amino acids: CASSPQTRLDTQYF. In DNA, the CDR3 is TGTGCCAGCAGCCCCCAGACTAGATTGGATACGCAGTATTTT.

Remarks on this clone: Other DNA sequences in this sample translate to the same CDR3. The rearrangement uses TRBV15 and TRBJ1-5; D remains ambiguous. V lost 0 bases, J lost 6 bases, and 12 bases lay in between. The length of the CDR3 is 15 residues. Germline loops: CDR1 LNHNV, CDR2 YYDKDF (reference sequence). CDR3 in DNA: TGTGCCACCAGCAGAGATTTGGGGTTTGGTCAGCCCCAGCATTTT. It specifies CATSRDLGFGQPQHF.

The CDR3, as DNA: TGCGCCAGCAGCCAAGTGGGGTGGGAAAAACTGTTTTTT. It encodes CASSQVGWEKLFF. The genes are TRBV4-3 and TRBJ1-4; D gene uncertain. The CDR3 is made up of 13 amino acids. CDR1 LGHNA and CDR2 YSLEER come from the germline V gene. Trimming took 1 base from V and 8 from J, leaving 8 bases between them.

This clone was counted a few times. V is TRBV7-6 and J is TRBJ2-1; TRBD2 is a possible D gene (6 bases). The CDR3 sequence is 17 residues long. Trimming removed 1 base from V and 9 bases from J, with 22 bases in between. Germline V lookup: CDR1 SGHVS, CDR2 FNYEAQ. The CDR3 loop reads CASSLGQGGNTHREQFF. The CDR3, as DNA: TGTGCCAGCAGCTTAGGACAAGGCGGGAACACCCACCGTGAGCAGTTCTTC.

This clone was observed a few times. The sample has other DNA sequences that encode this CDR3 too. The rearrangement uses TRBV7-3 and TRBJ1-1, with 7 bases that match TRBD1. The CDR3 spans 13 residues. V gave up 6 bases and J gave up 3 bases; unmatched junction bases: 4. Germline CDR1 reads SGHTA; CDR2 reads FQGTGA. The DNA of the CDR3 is TGTGCCAGCAGACGTCAGGGGGACACTGAAGCTTTCTTT. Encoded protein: CASRRQGDTEAFF.

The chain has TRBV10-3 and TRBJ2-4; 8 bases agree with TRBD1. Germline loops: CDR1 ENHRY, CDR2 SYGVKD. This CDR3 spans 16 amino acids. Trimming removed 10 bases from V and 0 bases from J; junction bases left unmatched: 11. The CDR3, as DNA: TGTGCCAGCAGCGCCGGGACAGGCCTAGCCAAAAACATTCAGTACTTC. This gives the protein CASSAGTGLAKNIQYF.

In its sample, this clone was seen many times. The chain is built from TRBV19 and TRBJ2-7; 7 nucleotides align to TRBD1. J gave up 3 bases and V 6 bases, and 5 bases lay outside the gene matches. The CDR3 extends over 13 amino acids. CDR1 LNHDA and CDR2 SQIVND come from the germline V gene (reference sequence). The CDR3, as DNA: TGTGCCAGTAGCCGGGACAGTAACTACGAGCAGTACTTC. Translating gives CASSRDSNYEQYF.

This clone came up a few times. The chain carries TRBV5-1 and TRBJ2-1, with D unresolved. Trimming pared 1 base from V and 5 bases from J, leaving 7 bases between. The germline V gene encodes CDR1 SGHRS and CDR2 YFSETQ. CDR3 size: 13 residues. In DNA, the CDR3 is TGCGCCAGCAGCTTGTGGAGCCACAATGAGCAGTTCTTC. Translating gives CASSLWSHNEQFF.

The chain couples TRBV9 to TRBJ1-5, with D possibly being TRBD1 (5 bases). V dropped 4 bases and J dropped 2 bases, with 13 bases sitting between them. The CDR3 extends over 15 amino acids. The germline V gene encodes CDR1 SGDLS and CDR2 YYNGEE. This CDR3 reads CASSRGDVGNQPQHF. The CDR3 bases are TGTGCCAGCAGCCGGGGGGATGTTGGCAATCAGCCCCAGCATTTT.

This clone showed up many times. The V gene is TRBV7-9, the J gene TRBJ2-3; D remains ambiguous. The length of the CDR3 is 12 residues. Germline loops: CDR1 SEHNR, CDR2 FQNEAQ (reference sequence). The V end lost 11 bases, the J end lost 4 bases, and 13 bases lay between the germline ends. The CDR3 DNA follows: TGTGCCGCTGGACGACAAGCAGATACGCAGTATTTT. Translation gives CAAGRQADTQYF.

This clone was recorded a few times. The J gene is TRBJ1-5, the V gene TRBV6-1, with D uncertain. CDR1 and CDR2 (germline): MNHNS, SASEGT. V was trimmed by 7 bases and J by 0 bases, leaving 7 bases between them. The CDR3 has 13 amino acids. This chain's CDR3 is CASTAYSNQPQHF. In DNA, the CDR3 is TGTGCCAGCACAGCTTATAGCAATCAGCCCCAGCATTTT.

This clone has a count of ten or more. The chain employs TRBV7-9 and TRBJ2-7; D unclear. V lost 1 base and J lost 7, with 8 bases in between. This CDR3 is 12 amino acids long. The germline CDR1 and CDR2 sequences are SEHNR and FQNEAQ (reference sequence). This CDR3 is CASSLGWSEQYF. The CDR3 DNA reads TGTGCCAGCAGCTTAGGGTGGAGTGAGCAGTACTTC.

The CDR3 DNA is TGTGCCAGCAGCTTGGAACAGGGGAACACTGAAGCTTTCTTT. Encoded protein: CASSLEQGNTEAFF. The chain combines TRBV5-4 with TRBJ1-1, with TRBD1 as a possible D gene (6 bases). V lost 0 bases, J lost 1 base, and 7 bases lay in between. The CDR3 loop spans 14 amino acids. The germline CDR1 and CDR2 sequences are SGHNT and YYREEE (reference sequence).

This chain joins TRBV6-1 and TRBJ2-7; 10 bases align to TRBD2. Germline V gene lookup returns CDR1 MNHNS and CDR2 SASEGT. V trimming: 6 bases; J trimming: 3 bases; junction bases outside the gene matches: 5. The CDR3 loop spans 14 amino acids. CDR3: CASRPSGSIYEQYF. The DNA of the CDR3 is TGTGCCAGCAGACCTAGCGGGAGTATCTACGAGCAGTACTTC.